The 27 T cell receptor beta chains presented below share a single source sample, sequenced in a study of technical replicates of blood from a few donors. Assay: immunoSEQ multiplex PCR; the TCRdb copy retains only in-frame clones and omits some. Of around 63,000 clones in the sample, 90% to 95% were seen once. Material for sequencing was PBMCs. The receptors were sampled from a human donor in good health. Some clones in this sample may be carry-over from other donors' samples.

The V call is TRBV6-5, the J call TRBJ1-1; 7 nucleotides line up with TRBD1. This CDR3 is 13 amino acids long. V lost 4 bases to trimming and J lost 9 bases; unmatched junction nucleotides: 8. CDR1 is MNHEY and CDR2 is SVGAGI in the germline V gene. CDR3 sequence: CASSFIWTGKAFF. In DNA form, the CDR3 reads TGTGCCAGCAGTTTTATCTGGACAGGTAAAGCTTTCTTT.

As DNA, the CDR3 is TGTGCCAGCAGTTCCAGCGGGACTTCCTACGAGCAGTACTTC. Its translation is CASSSSGTSYEQYF. The V and J genes are TRBV6-5 and TRBJ2-7; 7 bases align to TRBD2. After removal of 4 bases from V and 1 base from J, the junction contained 4 bases not matched to a gene. There are 14 residues in the CDR3. Germline values: CDR1 MNHEY, CDR2 SVGAGI.

The chain employs TRBV15 and TRBJ2-7; tentative D call: TRBD1 (6 bases). V lost 0 bases to trimming and J lost 6 bases, with 12 bases between them. The CDR3 is 14 amino acids. The germline V gene encodes CDR1 LNHNV and CDR2 YYDKDF (reference sequence). CDR3 nucleotides: TGTGCCACCAGCAGAGATCCTGTGACAGGCGAGCAGTACTTC. Translating it yields CATSRDPVTGEQYF. The full variable domain, in which reference TRBV15 and TRBJ2-7 provide the parts outside the CDR3, is DAMVIQNPRYQVTQFGKPVTLSCSQTLNHNVMYWYQQKSSQAPKLLFHYYDKDFNNEADTPDNFQSRRPNTSFCFLDIRSPGLGDTAMYLCATSRDPVTGEQYFGPGTRLTVT.

This rearrangement joins TRBV4-2 to TRBJ1-4; 7 bases are a match to TRBD1. Germline-derived CDR1 and CDR2 are LGHNA and YNFKEQ. This CDR3 is built from 15 residues. Trimming at V came to 4 bases and at J to 8 bases, leaving 10 bases not matched to a gene. The CDR3 coding sequence is TGTGCCAGCAGCCTAACCCGGGACAGCGTCGAAAAACTGTTTTTT. As protein: CASSLTRDSVEKLFF.

The V call is TRBV7-7, the J call TRBJ2-3; 8 bases line up with TRBD1. CDR1 is SSHAT, CDR2 FNYEAQ, per germline (reference sequence). V lost 3 bases and J lost 4; bases outside the gene matches: 9. The CDR3 spans 16 residues. CDR3 amino acids: CASSLGRGPFADTQYF. Here the CDR3 DNA reads TGTGCCAGCAGCTTGGGCAGGGGGCCCTTCGCAGATACGCAGTATTTT.

The rearrangement uses TRBV4-1 and TRBJ1-2; 10 bases map to TRBD1. The CDR3 sequence is 14 residues long. Per the germline V gene, CDR1 is MGHRA and CDR2 is YSYEKL. V lost 1 base, J lost 4 bases, and 0 bases stayed unmatched. CDR3 nucleotide sequence: TGCGCCAGCAGCCAAGGGGACAGGGGCTATGGCTACACCTTC. The encoded protein is CASSQGDRGYGYTF.

The CDR3 bases are TGTGCCAGCAGCCCGTATCAGGTCCAAGAGACCCAGTACTTC. Its protein product is CASSPYQVQETQYF. The chain combines TRBV9 with TRBJ2-5; D ambiguous. Trimming stripped 4 bases from V and 1 base from J, with 11 bases between. Looked up from germline, CDR1 is SGDLS and CDR2 is YYNGEE. This CDR3 is 14 amino acids long.

The chain links TRBV5-1 to TRBJ1-5; 11 nucleotides match TRBD1. CDR3 size: 15 residues. After removal of 4 bases from V and 4 bases from J, the junction contained 4 bases not matched to a gene. Per the germline V gene, CDR1 is SGHRS and CDR2 is YFSETQ. CDR3 DNA sequence: TGCGCCAGCAGCCCGGGACAGGGGGGGAATCAGCCCCAGCATTTT. This gives the protein CASSPGQGGNQPQHF.

The rearrangement links TRBV5-1 to TRBJ2-7; D unclear. Germline-derived CDR1 and CDR2 are SGHRS and YFSETQ. V was pared by 5 bases and J by 3 bases, with 6 bases between. The CDR3 covers 11 residues. The CDR3 nucleotides read TGCGCCAGCAGGAGGAGCTACGAGCAGTACTTC. It yields the protein CASRRSYEQYF.

The chain employs TRBV11-2 and TRBJ2-3, with 8 bases lining up with TRBD2. The CDR3 is made up of 17 amino acids. Trimming cost V 3 bases and J 6 bases; bases outside gene matches: 14. The V gene's germline CDR1 is SGHAT and CDR2 FQNNGV. CDR3 DNA sequence: TGTGCCAGCAGCTTTAGATTACGGACTAGCAGCCCGGATACGCAGTATTTT. It is translated as CASSFRLRTSSPDTQYF.

The chain uses TRBV6-1 and TRBJ1-5; TRBD1 matches 7 bases. This CDR3 contains 17 residues. In germline, CDR1 is MNHNS, CDR2 SASEGT. The ends lost 0 bases at V and 4 bases at J; junction bases unmatched: 9. The CDR3 here is CASSEAGGNFRNQPQHF. The CDR3 bases are TGTGCCAGCAGTGAAGCAGGGGGCAATTTTCGGAATCAGCCCCAGCATTTT.

V is TRBV6-5 and J is TRBJ1-2; D perhaps matches TRBD1 (5 bases). The CDR3 loop spans 13 amino acids. V lost 2 bases, J lost 5 bases, and 9 bases lay in between. Germline CDR1 MNHEY, CDR2 SVGAGI. The DNA for the CDR3 is TGTGCCAGCAGTTACAGGGCAGGGTATGGCTACACCTTC. It yields the protein CASSYRAGYGYTF.

This chain connects TRBV9 to TRBJ2-2; 9 bases are shared with TRBD1. CDR1 is SGDLS, CDR2 YYNGEE, per germline. This CDR3 is 15 amino acids long. The ends lost 4 bases at V and 3 bases at J; junction bases unmatched: 4. As DNA, the CDR3 is TGTGCCAGCAGCAAGGGACAGGGTGACACCGGGGAGCTGTTTTTT. This codes for CASSKGQGDTGELFF.

V usage is TRBV6-5 and J usage is TRBJ2-1, with D maybe TRBD2 (7 bases). The V end was cut by 4 bases, the J end by 12 bases, with 16 bases between. The V gene's germline CDR1 is MNHEY and CDR2 SVGAGI. The length of the CDR3 is 13 residues. This CDR3 is CASSSPGGIGQFF. The CDR3 bases are TGTGCCAGCAGTTCCCCGGGGGGCATTGGGCAGTTCTTC.

This clone came up a few times. Other DNA sequences in the sample encode the same CDR3. V usage is TRBV6-5 and J usage is TRBJ2-7; 12 bases map to TRBD2. V dropped 5 bases and J dropped 3; count of bases not matched to a gene: 5. The CDR3 is 15 residues long. In germline, CDR1 is MNHEY, CDR2 SVGAGI. CDR3 protein: CASSPGLAGFYEQYF. The CDR3, as DNA: TGTGCCAGCAGTCCTGGACTAGCGGGGTTCTACGAGCAGTACTTC.

This sequence joins TRBV7-3 and TRBJ2-5; D perhaps matches TRBD2 (6 bases). The CDR3 is made up of 15 amino acids. The V gene's germline CDR1 is SGHTA and CDR2 FQGTGA. Trimming removed 0 bases from V and 1 base from J, with 9 bases in between. The CDR3 DNA is TGTGCCAGCAGCTTAACAGGGACTCCCCAAGAGACCCAGTACTTC. Translating it yields CASSLTGTPQETQYF.

The chain recombines TRBV7-9 with TRBJ2-3; D perhaps matches TRBD1 (6 bases). In germline, CDR1 is SEHNR, CDR2 FQNEAQ (reference sequence). With 0 bases removed from V and 2 bases from J, the gap between germline ends came to 9 bases. The CDR3 contains 15 residues. The chain's CDR3 is CASSLAGQATDTQYF. The CDR3 coding sequence is TGTGCCAGCAGCTTAGCGGGACAAGCCACAGATACGCAGTATTTT.

This chain uses TRBV4-3 with TRBJ2-1; a weak D match, TRBD2 (5 bases). The V end lost 3 bases, the J end lost 5 bases, and 11 bases lay between the germline ends. From germline, CDR1 is LGHNA and CDR2 YSLEER. The CDR3 spans 14 residues. The CDR3: CASSQGTRNNEQFF. The CDR3 region has the DNA TGCGCCAGCAGCCAGGGTACTAGAAACAATGAGCAGTTCTTC.

The chain recombines TRBV19 with TRBJ2-1, with 14 bases lining up with TRBD2. The CDR3 runs to 15 residues. CDR1 is LNHDA and CDR2 is SQIVND in the germline V gene (reference sequence). With V trimmed by 6 bases and J by 9 bases, 7 bases remained unmatched. The CDR3 loop is CASSLGTSGRSEQFF. DNA of the CDR3: TGTGCCAGTAGCCTCGGGACTAGCGGGAGAAGTGAGCAGTTCTTC.

V and J are TRBV29-1 and TRBJ2-1; no reliable D call. V dropped 1 base and J dropped 7 bases, with 8 bases sitting between them. CDR3 length: 12 amino acids. The germline V gene encodes CDR1 SQVTM and CDR2 ANQGSEA. The DNA of the CDR3 is TGCAGCGTTGAAGCAGACATAAATGAGCAGTTCTTC. Amino acid sequence: CSVEADINEQFF.

The chain uses TRBV7-2 and TRBJ2-2, with unresolved D. CDR1 and CDR2 from the germline V gene are SGHTA and FQGNSA. V lost 4 bases and J 0 bases, leaving 12 bases between the germline ends. The CDR3 runs 16 residues. Here the CDR3 reads CASSSLSTTNTGELFF. The CDR3 nucleotides are TGTGCCAGCAGCTCCCTCAGTACCACGAACACCGGGGAGCTGTTTTTT.

The chain employs TRBV9 and TRBJ2-5; 7 positions agree with TRBD1. Trimming removed 4 bases from V and 1 base from J; junction bases left unmatched: 4. The CDR3 is 14 residues long. Germline assignment: CDR1 SGDLS and CDR2 YYNGEE. The CDR3 DNA reads as TGTGCCAGCAGCCCGGGACAGCTCCAAGAGACCCAGTACTTC. This codes for CASSPGQLQETQYF.

The rearrangement links TRBV9 to TRBJ1-1, with D tentatively TRBD1 (5 bases). Germline V gene lookup returns CDR1 SGDLS and CDR2 YYNGEE. Trimming removed 1 base from V and 0 bases from J, with 16 bases in between. The CDR3 contains 17 residues. In DNA, the CDR3 is TGTGCCAGCAGCGTAAGTTCCCGTTGGGGCATGAACACTGAAGCTTTCTTT. This translates into CASSVSSRWGMNTEAFF.

The rearrangement links TRBV9 to TRBJ2-7, with D uncertain. Germline CDR1 reads SGDLS; CDR2 reads YYNGEE. The CDR3 is 11 residues long. V gave up 4 bases and J gave up 4 bases, with 6 bases separating them. The CDR3 is CASSTKYEQYF. The CDR3 DNA reads TGTGCCAGCAGCACAAAGTACGAGCAGTACTTC.

The chain joins TRBV5-5 to TRBJ2-5; TRBD2 aligns across 8 bases. Unmatched junction bases numbered 6, after V lost 4 bases and J lost 4 bases. This CDR3 comprises 14 residues. CDR1 SGHKS and CDR2 YYEKEE come from the germline V gene (reference sequence). Here the CDR3 reads CASSREGGRETQYF. The CDR3 DNA reads as TGTGCCAGCAGCCGGGAGGGGGGTCGAGAGACCCAGTACTTC.

The chain uses TRBV15 and TRBJ1-4; D is undetermined. CDR3 length equals 15 residues. V was trimmed by 0 bases and J by 3 bases, leaving 8 bases between them. Germline V CDR1 and CDR2: LNHNV, YYDKDF (reference sequence). This CDR3 is CATSREVGANEKLFF. The CDR3 coding sequence is TGTGCCACCAGCAGAGAGGTGGGAGCTAATGAAAAACTGTTTTTT.

This clone came up once. V usage is TRBV30 and J usage is TRBJ2-1; TRBD2 matches 7 bases. This CDR3 region has 15 residues. Germline V lookup: CDR1 GTSNPN, CDR2 SVGIG (reference sequence). Unmatched junction bases numbered 12, after V lost 5 bases and J lost 5 bases. The CDR3 reads CAWDPSGLGNNEQFF. The CDR3 DNA follows: TGTGCCTGGGACCCATCCGGACTAGGAAACAATGAGCAGTTCTTC. Full variable domain (rest looked up from reference TRBV30 and TRBJ2-1): SQTIHQWPATLVQPVGSPLSLECTVEGTSNPNLYWYRQAAGRGLQLLFYSVGIGQISSEVPQNLSASRPQDRQFILSSKKLLLSDSGFYLCAWDPSGLGNNEQFFGPGTRLTVL.